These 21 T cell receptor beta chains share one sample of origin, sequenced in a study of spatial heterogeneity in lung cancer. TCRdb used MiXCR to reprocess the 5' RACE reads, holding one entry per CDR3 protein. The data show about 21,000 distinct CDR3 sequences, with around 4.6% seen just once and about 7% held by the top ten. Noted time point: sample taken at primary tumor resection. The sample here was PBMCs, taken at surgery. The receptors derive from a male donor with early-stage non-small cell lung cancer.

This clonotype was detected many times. The CDR3 DNA reads TGTGCCAGCAGCTTCCAGGGGCCGAACTATGGCTACACCTTC. Protein: CASSFQGPNYGYTF. The chain uses TRBV11-2 and TRBJ1-2; weak D call: TRBD1 (6 bases). Trimming took 3 bases from V and 2 from J, leaving 10 bases between them. Germline assignment: CDR1 SGHAT and CDR2 FQNNGV. The CDR3 has 14 amino acids.

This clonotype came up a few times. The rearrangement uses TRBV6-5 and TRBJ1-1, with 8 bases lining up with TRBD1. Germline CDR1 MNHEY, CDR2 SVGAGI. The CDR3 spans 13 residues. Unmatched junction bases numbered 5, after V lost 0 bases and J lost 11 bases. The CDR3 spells CASSYSSGGRAFF. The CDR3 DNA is TGTGCCAGCAGTTACTCCTCAGGGGGCAGGGCTTTCTTT.

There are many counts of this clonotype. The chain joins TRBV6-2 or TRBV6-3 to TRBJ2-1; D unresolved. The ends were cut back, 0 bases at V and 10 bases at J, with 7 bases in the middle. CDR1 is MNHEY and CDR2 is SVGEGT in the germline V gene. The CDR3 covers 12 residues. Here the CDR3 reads CASSYSRLEQFF. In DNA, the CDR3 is TGTGCCAGCAGTTACTCGCGTCTGGAGCAGTTCTTC.

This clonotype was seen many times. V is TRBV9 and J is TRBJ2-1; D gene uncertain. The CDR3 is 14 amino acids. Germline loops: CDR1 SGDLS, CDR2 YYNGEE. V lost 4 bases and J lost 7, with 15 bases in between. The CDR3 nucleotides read TGTGCCAGCAGCAATTCTATAGCTTTGAATGAGCAGTTCTTC. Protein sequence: CASSNSIALNEQFF.

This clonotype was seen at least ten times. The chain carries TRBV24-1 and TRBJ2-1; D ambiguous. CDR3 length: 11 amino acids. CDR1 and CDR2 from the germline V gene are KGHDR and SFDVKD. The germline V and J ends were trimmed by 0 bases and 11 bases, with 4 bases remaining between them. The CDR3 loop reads CATSDLRKQFF. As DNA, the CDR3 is TGTGCCACCAGTGATTTGAGGAAGCAGTTCTTC.

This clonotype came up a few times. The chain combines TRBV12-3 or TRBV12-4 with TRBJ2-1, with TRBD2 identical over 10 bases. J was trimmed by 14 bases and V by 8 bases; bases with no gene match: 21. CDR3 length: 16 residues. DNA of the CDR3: TGTGCCAGCCGTGACCCAAGGGCTAGCGGGAGATACGAAGAGTTCTTC. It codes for CASRDPRASGRYEEFF.

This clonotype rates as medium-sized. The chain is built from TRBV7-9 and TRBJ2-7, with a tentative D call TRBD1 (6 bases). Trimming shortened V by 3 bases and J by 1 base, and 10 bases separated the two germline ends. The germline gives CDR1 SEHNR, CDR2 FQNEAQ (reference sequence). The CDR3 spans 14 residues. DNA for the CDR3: TGTGCCAGCAGCTTCGGGACACCTTCCTACGAGCAGTACTTC. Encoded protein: CASSFGTPSYEQYF.

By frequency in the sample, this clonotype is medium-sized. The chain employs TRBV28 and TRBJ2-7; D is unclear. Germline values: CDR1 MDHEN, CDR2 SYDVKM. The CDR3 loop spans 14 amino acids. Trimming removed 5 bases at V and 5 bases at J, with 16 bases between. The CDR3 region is CASSDLGMLNEQYF. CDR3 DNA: TGTGCCAGCAGTGACCTGGGTATGCTGAACGAGCAGTACTTC.

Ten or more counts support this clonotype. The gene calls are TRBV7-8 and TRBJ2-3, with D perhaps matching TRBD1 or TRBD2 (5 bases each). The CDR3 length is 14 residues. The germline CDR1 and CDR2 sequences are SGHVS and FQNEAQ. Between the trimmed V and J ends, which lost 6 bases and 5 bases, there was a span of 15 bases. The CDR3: CASRTGTPGDTQYF. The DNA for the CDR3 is TGTGCCAGCAGGACCGGGACCCCAGGAGATACGCAGTATTTT. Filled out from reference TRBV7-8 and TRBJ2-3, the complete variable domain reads GAGVSQSPRYKVAKRGQDVALRCDPISGHVSLFWYQQALGQGPEFLTYFQNEAQLDKSGLPSDRFFAERPEGSVSTLKIQRTQQEDSAVYLCASRTGTPGDTQYFGPGTRLTVL.

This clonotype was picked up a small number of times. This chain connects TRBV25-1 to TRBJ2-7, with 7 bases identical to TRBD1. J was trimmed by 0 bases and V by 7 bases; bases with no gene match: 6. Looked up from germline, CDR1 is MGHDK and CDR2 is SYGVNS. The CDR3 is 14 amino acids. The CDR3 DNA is TGTGCCAGCACCGGACAGGTTAGCTCCTACGAGCAGTACTTC. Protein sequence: CASTGQVSSYEQYF.

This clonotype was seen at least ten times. The CDR3 reads CASSSRTATNYGYTF. DNA for the CDR3: TGTGCCAGCAGTTCCCGGACAGCCACTAACTATGGCTACACCTTC. The chain has TRBV28 and TRBJ1-2; D may be TRBD1 (6 bases). The CDR3 runs 15 residues. Germline loops: CDR1 MDHEN, CDR2 SYDVKM. V was cut by 4 bases and J by 0 bases, with 12 bases left in between.

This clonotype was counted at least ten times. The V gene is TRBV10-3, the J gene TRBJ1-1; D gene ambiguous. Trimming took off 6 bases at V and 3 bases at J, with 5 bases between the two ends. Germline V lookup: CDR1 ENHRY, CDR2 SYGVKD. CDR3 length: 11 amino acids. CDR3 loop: CAISRDTEAFF. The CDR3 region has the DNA TGTGCCATCAGCCGGGACACTGAAGCTTTCTTT.

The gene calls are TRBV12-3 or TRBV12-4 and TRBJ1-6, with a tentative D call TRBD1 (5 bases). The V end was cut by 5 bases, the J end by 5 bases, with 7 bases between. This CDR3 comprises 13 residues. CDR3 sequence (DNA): TGTGCCAGCAGTAGACAGAATAATTCACCCCTCCACTTT. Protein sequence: CASSRQNNSPLHF.

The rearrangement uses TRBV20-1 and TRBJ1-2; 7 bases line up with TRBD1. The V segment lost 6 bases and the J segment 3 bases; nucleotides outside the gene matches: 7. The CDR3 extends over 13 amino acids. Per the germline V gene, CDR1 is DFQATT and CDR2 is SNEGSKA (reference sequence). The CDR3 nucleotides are TGCAGTGCGAGTGACAGGGAATACTATGGCTACACCTTC. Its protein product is CSASDREYYGYTF.

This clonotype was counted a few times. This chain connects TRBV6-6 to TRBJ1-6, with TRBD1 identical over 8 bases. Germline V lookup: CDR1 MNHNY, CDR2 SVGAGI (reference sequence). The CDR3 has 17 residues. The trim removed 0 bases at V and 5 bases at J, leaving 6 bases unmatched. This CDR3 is CASSYSITGGNNSPLHF. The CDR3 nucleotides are TGTGCCAGCAGTTACTCGATCACAGGGGGTAATAATTCACCCCTCCACTTT.

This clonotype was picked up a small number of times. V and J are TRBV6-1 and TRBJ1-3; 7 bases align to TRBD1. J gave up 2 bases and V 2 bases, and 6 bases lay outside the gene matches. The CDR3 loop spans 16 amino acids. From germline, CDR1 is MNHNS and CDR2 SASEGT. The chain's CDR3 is CASSEQGTAAGNTIYF. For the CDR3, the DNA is TGTGCCAGCAGTGAACAGGGGACAGCTGCTGGAAACACCATATATTTT.

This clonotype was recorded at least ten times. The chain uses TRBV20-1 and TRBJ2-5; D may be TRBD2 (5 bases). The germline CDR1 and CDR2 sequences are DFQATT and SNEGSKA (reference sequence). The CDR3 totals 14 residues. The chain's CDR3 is CSAESGPYQETQYF. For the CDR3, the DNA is TGCAGCGCGGAGAGCGGACCGTACCAAGAGACCCAGTACTTC.

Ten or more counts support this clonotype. In DNA, the CDR3 is TGTGCCAGCAGTGAGCACAGAGGCGAGGAGACCCAGTACTTC. Protein product: CASSEHRGEETQYF. V gene TRBV6-1 combines with J gene TRBJ2-5; D not certain. This CDR3 has 14 residues. From germline, CDR1 is MNHNS and CDR2 SASEGT. The V and J ends lost 3 bases and 5 bases respectively, with 13 bases between them.

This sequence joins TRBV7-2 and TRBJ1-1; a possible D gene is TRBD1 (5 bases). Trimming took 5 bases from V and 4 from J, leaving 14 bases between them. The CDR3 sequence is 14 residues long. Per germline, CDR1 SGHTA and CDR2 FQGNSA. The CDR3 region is CASSPQGVGTEAFF. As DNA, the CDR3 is TGTGCCAGCAGCCCCCAAGGGGTTGGCACTGAAGCTTTCTTT.

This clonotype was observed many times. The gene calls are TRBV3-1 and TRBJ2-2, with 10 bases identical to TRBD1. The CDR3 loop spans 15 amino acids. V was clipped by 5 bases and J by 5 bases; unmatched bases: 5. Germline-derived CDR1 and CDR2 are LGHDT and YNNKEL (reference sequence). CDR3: CASSAGTGVTGELFF. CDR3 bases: TGTGCCAGCAGCGCCGGGACAGGGGTAACCGGGGAGCTGTTTTTT. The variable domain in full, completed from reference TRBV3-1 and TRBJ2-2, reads DTAVSQTPKYLVTQMGNDKSIKCEQNLGHDTMYWYKQDSKKFLKIMFSYNNKELIINETVPNRFSPKSPDKAHLNLHINSLELGDSAVYFCASSAGTGVTGELFFGEGSRLTVL.

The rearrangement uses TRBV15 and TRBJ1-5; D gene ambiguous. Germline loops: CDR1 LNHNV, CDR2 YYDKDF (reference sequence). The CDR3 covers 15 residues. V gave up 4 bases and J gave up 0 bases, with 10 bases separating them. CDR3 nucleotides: TGTGCCACCAGCACCGAGGGAGTTAGCAATCAGCCCCAGCATTTT. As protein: CATSTEGVSNQPQHF.